This TCR beta chain was documented in a study of cytomegalovirus exposure and HLA in healthy donors. The CDR3 extends over 14 amino acids. Germline loops: CDR1 SEHNR, CDR2 FQNEAQ (reference sequence). J lost 5 bases, V lost 6 bases, and 9 bases had no gene match. This PCR relied on a set of 60 Vbeta primers and 13 Jbeta primers. Clones were read by immunoSEQ multiplex PCR, and TCRdb kept only the in-frame ones, dropping some. Of approximately 170,000 clones in the sample, roughly 67% are singletons; the top ten hold under 5.5%. Input material: PBMCs. The V and J genes are TRBV7-9 and TRBJ2-5; 7 bases agree with TRBD2. The origin of this receptor is a woman aged 18 to 35 in good health and CMV-seropositive. The CDR3 DNA sequence: TGTGCCAGCAGTTTTGGGGGGGTCTTGGAGACCCAGTACTTC. It translates to CASSFGGVLETQYF.